Included here is one T cell receptor (beta chain) sequence, with context. Documented treatment: 15 to 20 received Ad26.COV2.S at low or high dose, single or two shots; roughly 5 received placebo; per-sample allocation not given. Specimen acquisition occurred on day 63 following the initial vaccine or placebo injection. Here immunoSEQ multiplex PCR was the method, and the copy in TCRdb shows in-frame clones only, minus some. The sample consists of 440,000 or so clones, 90% of them appearing once. J gave up 8 bases and V 2 bases, and 5 bases lay outside the gene matches. The CDR3 extends over 14 amino acids. Germline CDR1 is SGHTA and CDR2 is FQGNSA. This entry belongs to a study of Ad26.COV2.S vaccination and SARS-CoV-2 variants.

Sample: peripheral blood, taken in a trial of Ad26.COV2.S vaccine versus placebo. The rearrangement uses TRBV7-2 and TRBJ1-2; 10 bases agree with TRBD1. This clonotype was obtained from a person aged 18 to 59 who received the Ad26.COV2.S COVID-19 vaccine or a placebo. CDR3 region: CASSLSGQGGGYTF. The CDR3, as DNA: TGTGCCAGCAGCTTAAGCGGACAGGGGGGAGGCTACACCTTC.